This T cell receptor beta chain was sequenced during a study of breast tumors, draining lymph nodes, adjacent tissues. Overall study findings and caveats: Tumor TCR diversity was below lymph nodes but above nontumor tissue. The data were judged consistent with most tumor T cells coming from lymph node and expanding in tumor. Luminal-like breast cancer showed significantly greater tumor-nontumor repertoire similarity than basal-like breast cancer did.

Looked up from germline, CDR1 is LNHNV and CDR2 is YYDKDF (reference sequence). Trimming took off 8 bases at V and 6 bases at J, with 13 bases between the two ends. The CDR3 runs to 13 residues. Axillary draining lymph nodes of breast cancer patients supplied the node samples. This clonotype was found many times. Its target is not known. TCRdb passed the multiplex PCR reads through MiXCR, listing each CDR3 protein once. The sample consists of about 89,000 distinct CDR3 sequences, 25% to 35% of them appearing once. The sequence came from a female donor with breast cancer. Some clones in this sample may be carry-over from other donors' samples. Sequences were obtained from axillary lymph node tissue. The gene calls are TRBV15 and TRBJ1-4; no firm D call. The CDR3 here is CATVDEPDEKLFF. The CDR3 nucleotides read TGTGCCACCGTGGACGAGCCCGATGAAAAACTGTTTTTT.